The rows below give T cell receptor beta chains drawn from one sample of a study of cytomegalovirus exposure and HLA in healthy donors. Method: immunoSEQ multiplex PCR; TCRdb's copy keeps in-frame clones and lacks some. Among roughly 120,000 clones, over 60% were seen once, and the ten largest hold about 2.6%. Sequencing used PBMCs. These receptors all stem from a woman in her 40s in good health and CMV-seropositive. The conserved cysteine and the conserved F or W are not part of the CDR3 here.

j_call v_call cdr3_aa
TRBJ2-4 TRBV2 AGAVSKNIQY
TRBJ1-6 TRBV9 ASSVRRREVWSYNSPLH
TRBJ1-6 TRBV27 ASSLDSSNSPLH
TRBJ1-6 TRBV19 ASGRELNSPLH
TRBJ1-1 TRBV7-3 ASTREVNTEAF
TRBJ1-2 TRBV23-1 ASSQRPRTLYGYT
TRBJ1-1 TRBV7-6 ASSSGQATEAF
TRBJ2-7 TRBV7-9 ASSLTGTATYEQY
TRBJ2-1 TRBV18 ASSPETSYNEQF
TRBJ1-1 TRBV30 AWSRTDKGLRNTEAF
TRBJ1-5 TRBV10-3 AISEQGTRAQPQH
TRBJ1-1 TRBV4-2 ASSQDGGGTEAF
TRBJ1-2 TRBV6-4 ASSDSGGLRYGYT
TRBJ2-7 TRBV4-1 ASSQDTLAGAYEQY
TRBJ2-3 TRBV10-3 AITETSGGASTDTQY
TRBJ1-6 TRBV27 GTGAPNSPLH
TRBJ2-2 TRBV13 ASSPAYPGGVGELF
TRBJ1-4 TRBV2 ASRGTGSPNEKLF
TRBJ1-4 TRBV25-1 ASSGTITDEKLF
TRBJ2-3 TRBV4-3 ASSQDQGADTQY
TRBJ2-3 TRBV27 ASGNRGLGDTQY
TRBJ1-5 TRBV5-4 ASSLDGAGNQPQH
TRBJ2-3 TRBV7-7 ASSLEDGGALDTQY
TRBJ1-5 TRBV19 ASTERQGGRPQH
TRBJ2-4 TRBV4-1 ASSQDFGTGNGQL
TRBJ2-3 TRBV7-9 SSSSRLESVDTQY
TRBJ2-7 TRBV9 ASSVGGAPSGRNEQY
TRBJ2-7 TRBV10-2 ASSDLGSGAYEQY
TRBJ2-7 TRBV14 ASSHGGQGHQY
TRBJ1-5 TRBV7-9 ASSWGQGYNQPQH
TRBJ2-2 TRBV6-4 ASSDREGRDTGELF
TRBJ2-7 TRBV5-1 ASSFGQGAAYEQY
TRBJ2-1 TRBV5-4 ASSAPQGAYEQF
TRBJ2-5 TRBV4-2 ASSQDFAAGGPGEETQY
TRBJ2-7 TRBV6-5 ASTPPSGSSYEQY
TRBJ1-6 TRBV6-4 ASRPGRAGDSPLH
TRBJ2-7 TRBV30 AWSEGLAGAPGTEQY
TRBJ1-1 TRBV6-5 ASSYSSGRTEAF
TRBJ2-1 TRBV9 ASSVAIAGGLDNEQF
TRBJ1-5 TRBV7-9 ASSDGRIMGANQPQH
TRBJ1-1 TRBV4-3 ASSQENRGTEAF
TRBJ2-1 TRBV6-4 ASSDSSGSRVNEQF
TRBJ1-1 TRBV4-2 ASSQDSTGVRDTEAF
TRBJ1-6 TRBV7-8 ASSLVPGGNSPLH
TRBJ2-1 TRBV6-5 ASSRDRYNEQF
TRBJ2-1 TRBV5-6 ASSLSGIYNEQF
TRBJ2-5 TRBV19 ASRDRGRDQETQY
TRBJ1-1 TRBV2 ASSRQGDEAF
TRBJ2-3 TRBV2 ASKREALQY
TRBJ1-1 TRBV11-2 ASSLDLWDRSPTEAF
TRBJ2-1 TRBV9 ASSVSGVTYNEQF
TRBJ1-2 TRBV6-1 ASSGLGGYGYT
TRBJ2-2 TRBV19 ASSIDSGAGELF
TRBJ2-1 TRBV5-4 ASGLVLAGRNEQF
TRBJ1-1 TRBV13 ASSIAGGTEAF
TRBJ1-5 TRBV19 ASKTSTAYSNQPQH
TRBJ2-1 TRBV29-1 SVPGLISNEQF
TRBJ2-1 TRBV15 ATSRDRLATEQF
TRBJ2-6 TRBV7-9 ASSFAYDRSAGANVLT
TRBJ1-6 TRBV5-6 ASSHTATGPNSPLH